The following is a T cell receptor (beta chain) sequence with its context. The germline V gene encodes CDR1 MGHDK and CDR2 SYGVNS. The junction had 10 bases not matched to a gene; V was cut back by 1 base and J by 4 bases. The CDR3 consists of 17 residues. This sample stems from a study of blood T cell repertoires in COVID-19. Methods used by the authors: It was from reference gene primer amplification that nucleated cell counts were estimated. TCRdb's table, derived via immunoSEQ multiplex PCR, lists solely in-frame clones and lacks some. V and J calls and clone size are copied from that table; D and trimming were computed from the DNA. The sample has 250,000 or so clones, approximately 85% seen once.

The TCR comes from a man aged 80 or over with acute or convalescent COVID-19. The chain joins TRBV25-1 to TRBJ2-3; TRBD2 aligns across 8 bases. Sequencing used peripheral blood. Here the CDR3 reads CASSELGSGSRSDTQYF. The CDR3 coding sequence is TGTGCCAGCAGTGAATTGGGAAGCGGGAGCCGCTCAGATACGCAGTATTTT.